The clone carrying this TCR beta chain was seen at least ten times. This CDR3 is built from 17 residues. Trimming pared 1 base from V and 0 bases from J, leaving 16 bases between. Per germline, CDR1 MGHDK and CDR2 SYGVNS. These data belong to a study of molecular identifiers for immune sequencing clone quantification. TCRdb reprocessed the PCR reads via MiXCR and lists one record per CDR3 protein. The repertoire holds more than 550,000 distinct CDR3 sequences, with about 25% as singletons. The V call is TRBV25-1, the J call TRBJ2-7, with D perhaps assigned TRBD1 or TRBD2 (5 bases each). This receptor was identified in a human donor in good health. Some libraries in this study had Jurkat cell RNA spiked in. Sequenced material: naive CD8+ T cells from blood, with Jurkat cell RNA spiked in. Subset of the sample: FACS-sorted CD8+CD4-CCR7+CD45RA+ naive T cells. CDR3 amino acids: CASSEFSSRGSSYEQYF. In DNA, the CDR3 is TGTGCCAGCAGTGAATTTTCGTCGAGGGGCAGCTCCTACGAGCAGTACTTC.